A selection of T cell receptor beta chains follows, all from one sample in a study of cytomegalovirus exposure and HLA in healthy donors. The repertoire was sequenced with immunoSEQ multiplex PCR; TCRdb's copy has only in-frame clones and lacks some. The repertoire has 86,000 or so clones, about 96% of them found once; the top ten carry 1.6%. Sample: PBMCs. These receptor sequences come from a man between 18 and 35 years old in good health and CMV-seropositive. Each CDR3 is given with its conserved first and last residue. Each record gives: V gene, D gene, J gene, clone size, CDR3 protein, CDR3 DNA. The D gene is left open where the match is weak. Rows give clone size only sometimes, using once, few, many, or a class for an expanded clone.

TRBV5-1	NA	TRBJ1-1	NA	CASSLPGREGTEAFF	TGCGCCAGCAGCTTGCCGGGTAGGGAGGGCACTGAAGCTTTCTTT
TRBV18	TRBD1	TRBJ2-7	NA	CASSPQGQGGTIYYEQYF	TGTGCCAGCTCACCACAGGGACAGGGAGGGACCATCTACTACGAGCAGTACTTC
TRBV19	TRBD2	TRBJ2-7	NA	CASSTRPTISGSFNEQYF	TGTGCCAGTAGCACTCGCCCCACTATCAGCGGGAGCTTTAACGAGCAGTACTTC
TRBV7-8	TRBD1	TRBJ2-7	NA	CASSRGQAYEQYF	TGTGCCAGCAGCCGGGGACAGGCCTACGAGCAGTACTTC
TRBV6-5	TRBD1	TRBJ1-2	NA	CASSWSTGSYDGYTF	TGTGCCAGCAGTTGGTCGACAGGGAGCTACGATGGCTACACCTTC
TRBV6-4	NA	TRBJ2-1	NA	CASSDSGSPRGNEQFF	TGTGCCAGCAGTGACTCGGGCTCCCCTCGGGGCAATGAGCAGTTCTTC
TRBV12-5	NA	TRBJ2-7	NA	CASGLSPRDEQYF	TGTGCTAGTGGTTTGAGCCCCCGGGACGAGCAGTACTTC
TRBV30	NA	TRBJ2-1	NA	CAWSVPGYGGRSNEQFF	TGTGCCTGGAGTGTACCGGGATATGGTGGTCGTTCCAATGAGCAGTTCTTC
TRBV29-1	NA	TRBJ2-1	NA	CSVEDADRSSYNEQFF	TGCAGCGTTGAGGATGCCGACCGGAGCTCCTACAATGAGCAGTTCTTC
TRBV6-5	NA	TRBJ1-1	once	CASSYSRWNTEAFF	TGTGCCAGCAGTTACTCGAGGTGGAACACTGAAGCTTTCTTT
TRBV27	TRBD1	TRBJ2-1	NA	CASQLLGTGGESSYNEQFF	TGTGCCAGCCAACTCCTCGGGACAGGGGGCGAAAGTTCCTACAATGAGCAGTTCTTC
TRBV19	TRBD1	TRBJ2-2	NA	CASSKDRAAGELFF	TGTGCCAGTAGTAAAGACAGGGCCGCCGGGGAGCTGTTTTTT
TRBV10-3	NA	TRBJ1-5	NA	CAISGQINQPQHF	TGTGCCATCAGTGGACAGATCAATCAGCCCCAGCATTTT
TRBV7-8	NA	TRBJ2-6	NA	CASRRLGPSGANVLTF	TGTGCCAGCAGGAGGCTGGGTCCCTCTGGGGCCAACGTCCTGACTTTC
TRBV7-8	NA	TRBJ1-5	NA	CASSLNTNQPQHF	TGTGCCAGCAGCTTAAACACGAATCAGCCCCAGCATTTT
TRBV29-1	NA	TRBJ1-1	NA	CSVGRGRGYTEAFF	TGCAGCGTTGGTAGGGGACGGGGGTACACTGAAGCTTTCTTT
TRBV18	NA	TRBJ2-7	NA	CASSPRQSYEQYF	TGTGCCAGCTCACCGAGACAATCCTACGAGCAGTACTTC
TRBV7-9	NA	TRBJ2-2	NA	CASSLSSGFYTGELFF	TGTGCCAGCAGCTTATCATCGGGATTTTACACCGGGGAGCTGTTTTTT
TRBV28	NA	TRBJ2-7	NA	CASSSSGPSYEQYF	TGTGCCAGCAGTTCCTCAGGGCCCTCCTACGAGCAGTACTTC
TRBV2	NA	TRBJ1-3	NA	CASSLRDRNTIYF	TGTGCCAGCAGTCTAAGGGACAGAAACACCATATATTTT
TRBV7-2	TRBD1	TRBJ2-2	NA	CASSPAGTGGSGELFF	TGTGCCAGCAGCCCCGCCGGGACAGGGGGTTCCGGGGAGCTGTTTTTT
TRBV2	TRBD1	TRBJ1-2	NA	CASSEARQGDGYTF	TGTGCCAGCAGTGAAGCGCGACAGGGGGATGGCTACACCTTC
TRBV2	NA	TRBJ1-1	NA	CASRGTGLSTEAFF	TGTGCCAGCAGGGGTACAGGCCTTTCCACTGAAGCTTTCTTT
TRBV19	NA	TRBJ1-2	NA	CASTSPPTRGQTF	TGTGCCAGTACCTCACCGCCTACGAGGGGACAAACCTTC
TRBV30	NA	TRBJ2-2	NA	CAWSVVPPGATGELFF	TGTGCCTGGAGTGTTGTCCCCCCGGGAGCCACCGGGGAGCTGTTTTTT
TRBV2	TRBD1	TRBJ1-1	NA	CASTGTGGFGSTEAFF	TGTGCCAGCACCGGGACAGGGGGTTTCGGTAGCACTGAAGCTTTCTTT
TRBV5-1	TRBD1	TRBJ1-2	NA	CASIPSPGQDYGYTF	TGCGCCAGCATTCCCTCCCCGGGACAGGACTATGGCTACACCTTC
TRBV6-5	NA	TRBJ2-2	NA	CASSYGVAEEAGELFF	TGTGCCAGCAGTTACGGGGTAGCGGAAGAGGCCGGGGAGCTGTTTTTT
TRBV4-1	TRBD2	TRBJ2-3	NA	CASSPRLAGADTQYF	TGCGCCAGCAGCCCTAGACTAGCGGGAGCAGATACGCAGTATTTT
TRBV5-8	NA	TRBJ1-5	NA	CASSLRQNQPQHF	TGTGCCAGCAGCTTGCGACAAAATCAGCCCCAGCATTTT
TRBV5-4	NA	TRBJ2-7	NA	CASSPQVRDEQYF	TGTGCCAGCAGCCCCCAGGTGAGGGACGAGCAGTACTTC
TRBV28	NA	TRBJ2-3	NA	CASSTKYWTPTYSTDTQYF	TGTGCCAGCAGCACAAAGTACTGGACACCGACGTATAGCACAGATACGCAGTATTTT
TRBV10-3	TRBD1	TRBJ1-1	NA	CAISESTGGLVNTEAFF	TGTGCCATCAGTGAGTCGACAGGGGGTTTAGTGAACACTGAAGCTTTCTTT
TRBV11-3	NA	TRBJ2-2	NA	CASSLRWGDGELFF	TGTGCCAGCAGCTTAAGGTGGGGAGACGGGGAGCTGTTTTTT
TRBV6-1	NA	TRBJ2-2	NA	CASSRGRNTGELFF	TGTGCCAGCAGTAGGGGGAGGAACACCGGGGAGCTGTTTTTT
TRBV5-1	NA	TRBJ2-7	NA	CASSPSSGWGLYEQYF	TGCGCCAGCAGCCCAAGTTCTGGCTGGGGGCTTTACGAGCAGTACTTC
TRBV4-1	NA	TRBJ2-1	NA	CASSQVPERYNEQFF	TGCGCCAGCAGCCAAGTGCCGGAGCGATACAATGAGCAGTTCTTC
TRBV19	TRBD1	TRBJ2-4	NA	CASSIQGADIQYF	TGTGCCAGTAGTATACAGGGGGCGGACATTCAGTACTTC
TRBV7-2	TRBD2	TRBJ2-7	NA	CASSLYVIAGDHSYEQYF	TGTGCCAGCAGCTTATACGTAATAGCGGGGGACCACTCCTACGAGCAGTACTTC
TRBV14	TRBD2	TRBJ2-1	NA	CASSPGLAGVEEQFF	TGTGCCAGCAGCCCCGGACTAGCGGGAGTAGAAGAGCAGTTCTTC
TRBV18	NA	TRBJ2-7	NA	CASSLNRGGFYEQYF	TGTGCCAGCTCACTAAACAGGGGAGGCTTCTACGAGCAGTACTTC
TRBV6-5	TRBD2	TRBJ2-3	NA	CASSYTGLVSDTQYF	TGTGCCAGCAGTTACACCGGACTAGTTTCGGATACGCAGTATTTT
TRBV10-1	NA	TRBJ1-1	NA	CASSEQGMGTEAFF	TGCGCCAGCAGTGAGCAGGGGATGGGCACTGAAGCTTTCTTT